This record looks at one TCR beta chain sequence and its context. Its antigen is unidentified. This record comes from a study of cytomegalovirus exposure and HLA in healthy donors. Study overall: Among around 400 genotyped donors, about 83% fell in the Caucasian-associated ancestry cluster. Points from the study as a whole: Researchers counted around 170 TCR beta chains as cytomegalovirus-associated. Roughly uniform depth of sequencing across donors was assumed in presence/absence analyses.

13 Jbeta primers and 60 Vbeta primers were used for the PCR. The method was immunoSEQ multiplex PCR; TCRdb's version includes in-frame clones alone and lacks a portion of them. The sample consists of tens of thousands of clones, around 80% of them appearing once. Whereas donors were nominally healthy upon sampling, unrecorded immune exposures were probable. In germline, CDR1 is SGHTA, CDR2 FQGTGA. This CDR3 is built from 14 residues. J gave up 5 bases and V 2 bases, and 6 bases lay outside the gene matches. The rearrangement joins TRBV7-3 to TRBJ2-7; TRBD2 matches at 7 bases. The sample consisted of PBMCs. This sequence was found in a man between 35 and 55 years old in good health and CMV-seronegative. Here the CDR3 DNA reads TGTGCCAGCAGCTTAGGGAGGGACCGGGACGAGCAGTACTTC. As protein: CASSLGRDRDEQYF.